The 10 T cell receptor beta chains below were found in one sample sequenced in a study of blood T cell repertoires in COVID-19. Generated by immunoSEQ multiplex PCR, the TCRdb table keeps only in-frame clones and is missing some. Among about 260,000 clones listed, about nine tenths were seen once. Sequenced input: peripheral blood. The receptors derive from a middle-aged woman who had recovered from COVID-19.

The J gene is TRBJ2-5, the V gene TRBV10-1; 11 bases are shared with TRBD1. The CDR3 spans 14 residues. Germline V gives CDR1 WNHNN, CDR2 SYGVQD (reference sequence). V dropped 4 bases and J dropped 5; count of bases not matched to a gene: 3. The CDR3: CASSGDRGMETQYF. CDR3 in DNA: TGCGCCAGCAGTGGGGACAGGGGGATGGAGACCCAGTACTTC.

This sequence joins TRBV6-1 and TRBJ2-3; the D is unclear. Germline V gives CDR1 MNHNS, CDR2 SASEGT. The germline V and J ends were trimmed by 2 bases and 6 bases, with 6 bases remaining between them. The CDR3 is 12 residues long. CDR3: CASSENSDTQYF. CDR3 nucleotides: TGTGCCAGCAGTGAAAATAGCGATACGCAGTATTTT.

The sample holds one count of this clone. The gene calls are TRBV4-1 and TRBJ2-2; TRBD2 agrees at 11 bases. Per the germline V gene, CDR1 is MGHRA and CDR2 is YSYEKL. This CDR3 has 19 residues. The ends lost 1 base at V and 0 bases at J; junction bases unmatched: 7. DNA of the CDR3: TGCGCCAGCAGCCAAGTGGGGCTAGCGGGGGGACCGAACACCGGGGAGCTGTTTTTT. This gives the protein CASSQVGLAGGPNTGELFF.

CDR3 amino acids: CASSPYHGDTDTQYF. In DNA form, the CDR3 reads TGTGCCAGCTCACCATATCACGGGGACACAGATACGCAGTATTTT. The genes are TRBV18 and TRBJ2-3; D perhaps matches TRBD2 (5 bases). The CDR3 is 15 amino acids. Germline CDR1 reads KGHSH; CDR2 reads LQKENI. V was cut by 2 bases and J by 2 bases, with 11 bases left in between.

The rearrangement links TRBV29-1 to TRBJ1-2; 11 bases are shared with TRBD1. The germline V gene has CDR1 SQVTM and CDR2 ANQGSEA. Losses at the gene ends were 6 bases for V and 6 bases for J; bases not matched to a gene: 9. This CDR3 region has 14 residues. The CDR3 nucleotides are TGCAGCGTGATAGGGACAGGGGGTGAGGATGGCTACACCTTC. This encodes CSVIGTGGEDGYTF. Full variable domain (remainder filled in from reference TRBV29-1 and TRBJ1-2): SAVISQKPSRDICQRGTSLTIQCQVDSQVTMMFWYRQQPGQSLTLIATANQGSEATYESGFVIDKFPISRPNLTFSTLTVSNMSPEDSSIYLCSVIGTGGEDGYTFGSGTRLTVV.

The chain has TRBV3-1 (or the pseudogene TRBV3-2) and TRBJ1-3, with D possibly being TRBD1 (5 bases). Germline V gene lookup returns CDR1 LGHDT and CDR2 YNNKEL (reference sequence). V was pared by 2 bases and J by 4 bases, with 15 bases between. CDR3 size: 16 residues. The CDR3 sequence: CASSQPRQIRGNTIYF. Here the CDR3 DNA reads TGTGCCAGCAGCCAACCTAGACAGATCAGAGGAAACACCATATATTTT.

The chain joins TRBV19 to TRBJ1-5; 8 nucleotides agree with TRBD1. J was trimmed by 13 bases and V by 1 base; bases with no gene match: 6. The CDR3 totals 13 residues. Per the germline V gene, CDR1 is LNHDA and CDR2 is SQIVND (reference sequence). The CDR3 coding sequence is TGTGCCAGTAGTATAGTTGGACAGGGCCCTCAGCATTTT. Its translation is CASSIVGQGPQHF.

This clone was observed a single time. The chain combines TRBV7-9 with TRBJ2-7, with 8 nucleotides matching TRBD1. This CDR3 contains 14 residues. Trimming at V came to 7 bases and at J to 0 bases, leaving 5 bases not matched to a gene. Per the germline V gene, CDR1 is SEHNR and CDR2 is FQNEAQ (reference sequence). The CDR3 reads CASTPTGASYEQYF. The CDR3 DNA reads as TGTGCCAGCACCCCGACAGGGGCCTCCTACGAGCAGTACTTC.

The CDR3 is CASSFFQSYGYTF. The DNA of the CDR3 is TGTGCCAGCAGCTTTTTCCAGTCCTATGGCTACACCTTC. The chain has TRBV7-2 and TRBJ1-2; D uncertain. Between the trimmed V and J ends, which lost 3 bases and 4 bases, there was a span of 9 bases. The CDR3 is 13 residues long. Germline lookup yields CDR1 SGHTA and CDR2 FQGNSA.

The rearrangement uses TRBV5-1 and TRBJ2-1; D not certain. The V gene's germline CDR1 is SGHRS and CDR2 YFSETQ. The CDR3 extends over 15 amino acids. The V end was cut by 0 bases, the J end by 0 bases, with 7 bases between. This CDR3 is CASSLVAGSYNEQFF. The CDR3 DNA sequence: TGCGCCAGCAGCTTGGTGGCAGGCTCCTACAATGAGCAGTTCTTC.